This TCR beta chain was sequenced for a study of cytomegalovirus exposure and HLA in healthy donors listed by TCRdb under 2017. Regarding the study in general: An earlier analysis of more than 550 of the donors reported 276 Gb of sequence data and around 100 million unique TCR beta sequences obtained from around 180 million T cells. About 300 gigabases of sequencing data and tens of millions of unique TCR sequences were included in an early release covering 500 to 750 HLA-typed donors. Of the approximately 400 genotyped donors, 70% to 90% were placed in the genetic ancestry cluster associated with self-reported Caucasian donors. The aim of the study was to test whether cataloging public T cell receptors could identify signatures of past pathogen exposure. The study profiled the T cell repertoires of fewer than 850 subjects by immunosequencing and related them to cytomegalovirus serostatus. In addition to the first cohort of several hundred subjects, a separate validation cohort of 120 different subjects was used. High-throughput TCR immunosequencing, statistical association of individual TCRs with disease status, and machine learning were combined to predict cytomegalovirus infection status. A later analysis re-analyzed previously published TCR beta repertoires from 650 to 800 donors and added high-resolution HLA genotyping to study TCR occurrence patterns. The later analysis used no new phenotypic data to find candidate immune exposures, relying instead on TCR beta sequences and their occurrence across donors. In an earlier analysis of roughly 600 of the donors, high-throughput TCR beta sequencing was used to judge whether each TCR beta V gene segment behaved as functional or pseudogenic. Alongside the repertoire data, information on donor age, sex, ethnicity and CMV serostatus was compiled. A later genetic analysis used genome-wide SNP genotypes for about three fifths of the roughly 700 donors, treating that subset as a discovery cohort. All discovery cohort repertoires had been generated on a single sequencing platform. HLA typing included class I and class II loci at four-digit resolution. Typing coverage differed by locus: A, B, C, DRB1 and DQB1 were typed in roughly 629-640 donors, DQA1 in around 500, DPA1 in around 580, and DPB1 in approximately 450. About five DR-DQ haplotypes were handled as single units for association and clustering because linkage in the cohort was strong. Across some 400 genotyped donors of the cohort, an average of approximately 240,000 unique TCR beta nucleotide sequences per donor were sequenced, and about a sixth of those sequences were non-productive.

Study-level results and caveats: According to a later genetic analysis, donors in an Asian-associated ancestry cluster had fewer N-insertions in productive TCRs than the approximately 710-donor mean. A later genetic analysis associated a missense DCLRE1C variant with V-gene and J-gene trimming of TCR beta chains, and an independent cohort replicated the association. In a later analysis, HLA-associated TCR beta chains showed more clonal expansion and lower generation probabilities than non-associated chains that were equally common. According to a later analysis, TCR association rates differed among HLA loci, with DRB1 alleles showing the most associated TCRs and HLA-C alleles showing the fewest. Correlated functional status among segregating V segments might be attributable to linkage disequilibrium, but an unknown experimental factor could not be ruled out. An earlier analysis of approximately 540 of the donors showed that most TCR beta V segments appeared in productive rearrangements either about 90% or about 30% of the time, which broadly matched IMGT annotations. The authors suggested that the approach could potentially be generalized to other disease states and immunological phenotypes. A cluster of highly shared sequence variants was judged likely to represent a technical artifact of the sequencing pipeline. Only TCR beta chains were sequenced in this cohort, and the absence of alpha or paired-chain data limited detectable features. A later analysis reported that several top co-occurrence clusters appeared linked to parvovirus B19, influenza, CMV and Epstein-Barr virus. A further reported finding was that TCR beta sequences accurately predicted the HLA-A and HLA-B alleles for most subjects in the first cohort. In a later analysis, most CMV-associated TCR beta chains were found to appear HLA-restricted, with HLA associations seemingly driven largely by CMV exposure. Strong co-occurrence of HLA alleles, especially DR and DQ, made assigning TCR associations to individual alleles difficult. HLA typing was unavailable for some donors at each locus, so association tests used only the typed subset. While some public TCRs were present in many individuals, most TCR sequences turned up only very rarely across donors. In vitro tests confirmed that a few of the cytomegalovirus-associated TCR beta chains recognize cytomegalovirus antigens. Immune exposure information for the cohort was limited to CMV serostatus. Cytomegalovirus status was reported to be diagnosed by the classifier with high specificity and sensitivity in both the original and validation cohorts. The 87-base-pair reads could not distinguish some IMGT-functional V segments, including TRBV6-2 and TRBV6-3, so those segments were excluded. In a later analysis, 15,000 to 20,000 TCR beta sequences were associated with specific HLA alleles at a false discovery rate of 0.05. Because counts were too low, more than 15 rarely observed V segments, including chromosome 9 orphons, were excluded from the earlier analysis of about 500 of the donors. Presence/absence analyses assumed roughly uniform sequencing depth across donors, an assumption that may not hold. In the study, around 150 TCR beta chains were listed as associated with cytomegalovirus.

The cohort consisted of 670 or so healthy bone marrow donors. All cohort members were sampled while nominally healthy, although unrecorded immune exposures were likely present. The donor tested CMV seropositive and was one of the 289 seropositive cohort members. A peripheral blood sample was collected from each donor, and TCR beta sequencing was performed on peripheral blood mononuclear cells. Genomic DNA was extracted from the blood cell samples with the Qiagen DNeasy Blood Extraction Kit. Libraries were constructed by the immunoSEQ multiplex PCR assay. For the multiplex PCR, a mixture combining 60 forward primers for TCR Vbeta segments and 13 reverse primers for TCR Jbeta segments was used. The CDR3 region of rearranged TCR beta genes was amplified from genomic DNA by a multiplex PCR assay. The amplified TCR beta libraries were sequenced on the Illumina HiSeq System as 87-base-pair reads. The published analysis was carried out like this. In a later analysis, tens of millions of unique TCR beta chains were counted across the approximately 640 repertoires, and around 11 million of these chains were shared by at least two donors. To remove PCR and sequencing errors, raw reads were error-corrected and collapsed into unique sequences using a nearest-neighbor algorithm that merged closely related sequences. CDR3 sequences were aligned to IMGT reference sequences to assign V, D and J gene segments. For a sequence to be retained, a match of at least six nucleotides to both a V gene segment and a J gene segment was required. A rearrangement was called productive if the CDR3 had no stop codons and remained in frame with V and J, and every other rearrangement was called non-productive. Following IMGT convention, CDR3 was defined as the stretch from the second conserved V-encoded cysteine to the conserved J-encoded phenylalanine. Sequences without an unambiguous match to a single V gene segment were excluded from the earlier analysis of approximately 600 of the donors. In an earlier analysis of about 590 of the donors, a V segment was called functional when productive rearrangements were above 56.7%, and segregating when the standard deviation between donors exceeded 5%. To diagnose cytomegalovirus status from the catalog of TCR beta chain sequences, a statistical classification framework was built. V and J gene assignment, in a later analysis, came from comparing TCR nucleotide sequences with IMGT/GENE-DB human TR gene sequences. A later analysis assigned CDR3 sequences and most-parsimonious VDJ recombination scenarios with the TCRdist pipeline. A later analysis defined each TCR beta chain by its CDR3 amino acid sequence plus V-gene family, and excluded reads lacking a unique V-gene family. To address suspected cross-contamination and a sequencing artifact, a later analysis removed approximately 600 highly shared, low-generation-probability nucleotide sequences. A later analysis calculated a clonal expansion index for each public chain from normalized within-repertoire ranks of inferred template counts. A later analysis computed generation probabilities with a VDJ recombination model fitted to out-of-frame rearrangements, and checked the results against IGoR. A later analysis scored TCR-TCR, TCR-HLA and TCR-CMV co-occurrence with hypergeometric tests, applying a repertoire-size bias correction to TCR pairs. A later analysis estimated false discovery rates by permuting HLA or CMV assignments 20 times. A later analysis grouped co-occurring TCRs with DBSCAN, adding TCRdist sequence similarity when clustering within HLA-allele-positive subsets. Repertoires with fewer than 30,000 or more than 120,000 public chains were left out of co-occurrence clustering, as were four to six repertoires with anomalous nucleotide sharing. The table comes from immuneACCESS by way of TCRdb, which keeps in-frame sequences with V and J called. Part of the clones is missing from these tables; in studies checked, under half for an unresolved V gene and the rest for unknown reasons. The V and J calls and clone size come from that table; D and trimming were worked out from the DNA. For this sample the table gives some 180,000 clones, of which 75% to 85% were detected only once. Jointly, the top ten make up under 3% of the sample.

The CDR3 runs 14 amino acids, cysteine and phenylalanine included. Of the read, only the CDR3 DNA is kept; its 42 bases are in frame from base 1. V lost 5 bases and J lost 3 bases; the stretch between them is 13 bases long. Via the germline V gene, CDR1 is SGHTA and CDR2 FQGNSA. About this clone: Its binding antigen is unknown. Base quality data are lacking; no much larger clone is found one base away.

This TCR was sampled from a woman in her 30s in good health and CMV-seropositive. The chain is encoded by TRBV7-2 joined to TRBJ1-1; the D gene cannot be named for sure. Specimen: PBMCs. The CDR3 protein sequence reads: CASSHGEAYTEAFF. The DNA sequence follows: TGTGCCAGCAGCCACGGGGAGGCTTACACTGAAGCTTTCTTT.